What follows is one T cell receptor (beta chain) and its context. Its antigen is currently unknown. Possible read error: a much larger clone is one base away. These data belong to a study of blood T cells in healthy people across ages. Across the whole study: Template switching picked up about one barcoded beta molecule for each two T cells. Study results and caveats: Fewer expanded clones and more diversity marked long-lived versus aged donors. Roughly linear declines in TCR beta diversity per million T cells occurred with age.

Each donor had approximately 10 milliliters of peripheral blood drawn. Through a sample-barcoded 5' primer and a J-beta primer mix, a second PCR was run for roughly 6 to 12 cycles. One entry per CDR3 protein results from TCRdb running MiXCR on the 5' RACE reads. Seen here are over 1,200,000 distinct CDR3 sequences, roughly 59% observed once, and the top ten hold about 6.7%. The germline CDR1 and CDR2 sequences are SNHLY and FYNNEI. The CDR3 is 14 residues long. Specimen: blood. The clonotype originates from a man aged 18 to 35 in good health. The rearrangement joins TRBV2 to TRBJ2-6; a weak D match, TRBD2 (6 bases). The CDR3 region is CVSRAGSGANVLTF. The CDR3 region has the DNA TGTGTCAGCAGAGCGGGCTCTGGGGCCAACGTCCTGACTTTC.